The 3 T cell receptor beta chains below come from one sample, sequenced in a study of CD8 T cells in ankylosing spondylitis. General study points: For ankylosing spondylitis blood, a TCR beta motif of 7 or 8 highly homologous variants appeared characteristic.

From the 5' RACE reads, TCRdb called clonotypes with MiXCR, one entry per CDR3 protein. The table records about 390,000 distinct CDR3 sequences, 20% to 25% of them present only once. These receptors' targets are unknown. Sequenced input: blood, either unsorted or a sorted T cell fraction (not recorded which). The receptors come from a male donor with ankylosing spondylitis.

This chain joins TRBV19 and TRBJ2-5, with 7 bases aligning to TRBD1. CDR1 LNHDA and CDR2 SQIVND come from the germline V gene (reference sequence). V dropped 6 bases and J dropped 5; count of bases not matched to a gene: 6. The CDR3 is 13 amino acids. The CDR3 coding sequence is TGTGCCAGTAGGGCGACAGGGTGGGAGACCCAGTACTTC. Its translation is CASRATGWETQYF. Looking up the rest from reference TRBV19 and TRBJ2-5 gives the full variable domain: DGGITQSPKYLFRKEGQNVTLSCEQNLNHDAMYWYRQDPGQGLRLIYYSQIVNDFQKGDIAEGYSVSREKKESFPLTVTSAQKNPTAFYLCASRATGWETQYFGPGTRLLVL.

This clonotype was detected only a few times. The J gene is TRBJ1-3, the V gene TRBV12-3 or TRBV12-4; D not certain. V lost 1 base to trimming and J lost 0 bases, with 16 bases between them. The CDR3 length is 18 residues. The CDR3 here is CASSLVFAWPSSGNTIYF. In DNA form, the CDR3 reads TGTGCCAGCAGTTTAGTCTTTGCCTGGCCCAGCTCTGGAAACACCATATATTTT.

This chain links TRBV5-5 with TRBJ1-5, with 8 nucleotides matching TRBD1. Germline V gene lookup returns CDR1 SGHKS and CDR2 YYEKEE (reference sequence). V lost 3 bases and J lost 6; bases outside the gene matches: 5. The CDR3 totals 14 residues. CDR3 nucleotide sequence: TGTGCCAGCAGCTGGACAGGGAACGGTCAGCCCCAGCATTTT. It codes for CASSWTGNGQPQHF.